This passage covers 27 T cell receptor beta chains from one sample sequenced in a study of control samples from healthy donors and cancer patients. Produced via immunoSEQ multiplex PCR; TCRdb's table is partial and in-frame only. The data hold 98,000 or so clones, with about 79% observed a single time. The sequencing input was blood. The receptors were gathered from a young woman in good health.

This chain connects TRBV12-3 or TRBV12-4 to TRBJ2-2; no clear D gene. Trimming pared 6 bases from V and 1 base from J, leaving 6 bases between. This CDR3 is 13 amino acids long. The CDR3 reads CASSGGNTGELFF. CDR3 bases: TGTGCCAGCAGCGGTGGGAACACCGGGGAGCTGTTTTTT.

This chain connects TRBV11-3 to TRBJ2-2; unclear D gene. CDR3 length: 14 residues. In germline, CDR1 is SGHNT, CDR2 YENEEA. The V end was cut by 5 bases, the J end by 2 bases, with 9 bases between. The CDR3 sequence: CASSLGSNTGELFF. The CDR3 region has the DNA TGTGCCAGCAGCCTCGGGTCCAACACCGGGGAGCTGTTTTTT.

The V call is TRBV7-2, the J call TRBJ2-3, with 8 positions matching TRBD1. The CDR3 length is 14 residues. Trimming removed 3 bases from V and 2 bases from J; junction bases left unmatched: 1. Germline lookup yields CDR1 SGHTA and CDR2 FQGNSA. The CDR3 loop reads CASSLDRATDTQYF. DNA of the CDR3: TGTGCCAGCAGCTTGGACAGGGCCACAGATACGCAGTATTTT. Variable domain in full (rest from reference TRBV7-2 and TRBJ2-3): GAGVSQSPSNKVTEKGKDVELRCDPISGHTALYWYRQSLGQGLEFLIYFQGNSAPDKSGLPSDRFSAERTGGSVSTLTIQRTQQEDSAVYLCASSLDRATDTQYFGPGTRLTVL.

The rearrangement links TRBV27 to TRBJ2-1; no clear D gene. From germline, CDR1 is MNHEY and CDR2 SMNVEV (reference sequence). This CDR3 region has 12 residues. V shed 4 bases and J shed 10 bases, with 11 bases lying between them. CDR3 nucleotide sequence: TGTGCCAGCAGTTCCTACTTCGGGGAGCAGTTCTTC. Amino acids: CASSSYFGEQFF.

The chain employs TRBV13 and TRBJ2-5, with 13 bases that match TRBD2. This CDR3 contains 18 residues. Germline trimming cut 4 bases from V and 2 bases from J; bases unmatched to any gene: 10. The germline gives CDR1 PRHDT, CDR2 FYEKMQ (reference sequence). The CDR3 sequence: CASSSLGLAGELQETQYF. CDR3 coding DNA: TGTGCCAGCAGCTCACTCGGACTAGCGGGGGAACTACAAGAGACCCAGTACTTC.

This chain joins TRBV19 and TRBJ2-7; 7 bases align to TRBD1. The CDR3 runs to 13 residues. The germline gives CDR1 LNHDA, CDR2 SQIVND (reference sequence). Trimming removed 8 bases from V and 2 bases from J; junction bases left unmatched: 6. The CDR3: CASGPGTAYEQYF. The CDR3 nucleotides are TGTGCCAGTGGCCCGGGGACAGCCTACGAGCAGTACTTC.

This CDR3 is CASSYSRINEKLFF. DNA of the CDR3: TGTGCCAGCAGTTATTCACGGATTAATGAAAAACTGTTTTTT. The V gene is TRBV6-6, the J gene TRBJ1-4; no clear D gene. The CDR3 is made up of 14 amino acids. The germline V gene has CDR1 MNHNY and CDR2 SVGAGI (reference sequence). Trimming left V 3 bases short and J 4 bases short, with 9 bases between.

V is TRBV10-3 and J is TRBJ2-2; D is perhaps TRBD1 (5 bases). Germline assignment: CDR1 ENHRY and CDR2 SYGVKD. The CDR3 runs 13 residues. Between the trimmed V and J ends, which lost 4 bases and 8 bases, there was a span of 11 bases. The CDR3 nucleotides read TGTGCCATCAGTGGATCTCAGGGTGGGGAGCTGTTTTTT. Translation: CAISGSQGGELFF.

This rearrangement joins TRBV5-6 to TRBJ2-5; no clear D. Per germline, CDR1 SGHDT and CDR2 YYEEEE. This CDR3 contains 14 residues. Between the trimmed V and J ends, which lost 4 bases and 1 base, there was a span of 11 bases. CDR3 protein: CASSHPLAQETQYF. The CDR3 region has the DNA TGTGCCAGCAGCCACCCATTGGCCCAAGAGACCCAGTACTTC. The complete variable domain, with remaining parts taken from reference TRBV5-6 and TRBJ2-5, reads DAGVTQSPTHLIKTRGQQVTLRCSPKSGHDTVSWYQQALGQGPQFIFQYYEEEERQRGNFPDRFSGHQFPNYSSELNVNALLLGDSALYLCASSHPLAQETQYFGPGTRLLVL.

The CDR3 DNA reads as TGTGCCTCAGGGAAGGAGGGCAATCAGCCCCAGCATTTT. Protein product: CASGKEGNQPQHF. The rearrangement uses TRBV10-3 and TRBJ1-5; perhaps TRBD1 as D (5 bases). The CDR3 runs to 13 residues. V was cut by 11 bases and J by 2 bases, with 13 bases left in between. The V gene's germline CDR1 is ENHRY and CDR2 SYGVKD.

CDR3 bases: TGTGCCAGTAGTATAGGAACAGGGAGGCGTTCCTACGAGCAGTACTTC. Protein: CASSIGTGRRSYEQYF. This chain uses TRBV19 with TRBJ2-7; D possibly matches TRBD1 or TRBD2 (6 bases each). The V and J ends lost 1 base and 1 base respectively, with 14 bases between them. Germline values: CDR1 LNHDA, CDR2 SQIVND (reference sequence). The CDR3 is 16 residues long. The entire variable domain, with the rest obtained from reference TRBV19 and TRBJ2-7, is as follows: DGGITQSPKYLFRKEGQNVTLSCEQNLNHDAMYWYRQDPGQGLRLIYYSQIVNDFQKGDIAEGYSVSREKKESFPLTVTSAQKNPTAFYLCASSIGTGRRSYEQYFGPGTRLTVT.

The chain couples TRBV10-3 to TRBJ1-2; D not certain. Trimming stripped 4 bases from V and 7 bases from J, with 10 bases between. This CDR3 contains 12 residues. CDR1 is ENHRY, CDR2 SYGVKD, per germline. CDR3 residues: CAISVLEIGYTF. The CDR3 bases are TGTGCCATCAGTGTGCTAGAGATTGGCTACACCTTC.

V usage is TRBV19 and J usage is TRBJ2-7, with D maybe TRBD2 (5 bases). Trimming left V 3 bases short and J 2 bases short, with 14 bases between. Germline loops: CDR1 LNHDA, CDR2 SQIVND (reference sequence). CDR3 length: 15 residues. This CDR3 is CASSIVRGFPYEQYF. CDR3 nucleotides: TGTGCCAGTAGTATCGTACGGGGTTTCCCCTACGAGCAGTACTTC.

This chain links TRBV7-9 with TRBJ1-2; perhaps TRBD1 as D (5 bases). The germline V gene has CDR1 SEHNR and CDR2 FQNEAQ (reference sequence). This CDR3 is 16 amino acids long. The V end lost 5 bases, the J end lost 1 base, and 17 bases lay between the germline ends. The CDR3 loop is CASSRAGTGFNYGYTF. CDR3 DNA sequence: TGTGCCAGCAGCCGCGCCGGTACAGGCTTTAACTATGGCTACACCTTC.

The chain recombines TRBV20-1 with TRBJ2-3; TRBD2 agrees at 11 bases. Germline CDR1 DFQATT, CDR2 SNEGSKA (reference sequence). J was trimmed by 2 bases and V by 3 bases; bases with no gene match: 7. CDR3 length: 16 residues. The chain's CDR3 is CSASKTSGGLTDTQYF. For the CDR3, the DNA is TGCAGTGCTAGTAAAACTAGCGGGGGCCTCACAGATACGCAGTATTTT.

This chain uses TRBV4-3 with TRBJ1-1, with D hard to call. V lost 4 bases and J lost 5, with 17 bases in between. CDR3 size: 15 residues. In germline, CDR1 is LGHNA, CDR2 YSLEER. The CDR3, as DNA: TGCGCCAGCAGCCGAAAAGGGATAAGGTGGACTGAAGCTTTCTTT. Residues: CASSRKGIRWTEAFF.

The chain links TRBV18 to TRBJ1-5, with D possibly TRBD1 on 6 matching bases. Trimming took off 5 bases at V and 11 bases at J, with 13 bases between the two ends. The CDR3 runs 12 residues. Germline CDR1 reads KGHSH; CDR2 reads LQKENI. The CDR3 DNA sequence: TGTGCCAGCTCATTCGAGGGGGGAGCCCAGCATTTT. This codes for CASSFEGGAQHF.

V is TRBV10-1 and J is TRBJ2-1, with TRBD2 as a possible D gene (5 bases). The CDR3 consists of 13 residues. V was cut by 3 bases and J by 3 bases, with 6 bases left in between. CDR1 and CDR2 (germline): WNHNN, SYGVQD (reference sequence). DNA of the CDR3: TGCGCCAGCAGTGAAGCGGTCTACAATGAGCAGTTCTTC. This encodes CASSEAVYNEQFF.

CDR3 sequence (DNA): TGTGCCTGGAGTGTGGGACGGACCTCTGGAAACACCATATATTTT. It specifies CAWSVGRTSGNTIYF. V and J are TRBV30 and TRBJ1-3, with D perhaps matching TRBD1 (5 bases). Deletions cut 0 bases from V and 0 bases from J, with 9 bases between. The CDR3 is 15 amino acids. Germline lookup yields CDR1 GTSNPN and CDR2 SVGIG (reference sequence).

This clone was detected once. The rearrangement links TRBV24-1 to TRBJ2-3; D gene unclear. V lost 3 bases, J lost 3 bases, and 6 bases lay in between. CDR1 is KGHDR and CDR2 is SFDVKD in the germline V gene. The CDR3 extends over 13 amino acids. CDR3 sequence (DNA): TGTGCCACCAGTGATGGTCGGACAGATACGCAGTATTTT. Amino acids: CATSDGRTDTQYF.

This rearrangement joins TRBV19 to TRBJ2-1; D gene unclear. Per the germline V gene, CDR1 is LNHDA and CDR2 is SQIVND (reference sequence). The CDR3 spans 12 residues. The V end lost 3 bases, the J end lost 5 bases, and 5 bases lay between the germline ends. The CDR3: CASSIPNNEQFF. In DNA, the CDR3 is TGTGCCAGTAGTATCCCTAACAATGAGCAGTTCTTC. The entire variable domain, with the rest obtained from reference TRBV19 and TRBJ2-1, is as follows: DGGITQSPKYLFRKEGQNVTLSCEQNLNHDAMYWYRQDPGQGLRLIYYSQIVNDFQKGDIAEGYSVSREKKESFPLTVTSAQKNPTAFYLCASSIPNNEQFFGPGTRLTVL.

This clone was counted between two and nine times. The chain uses TRBV5-5 and TRBJ1-6; D unclear. CDR1 SGHKS and CDR2 YYEKEE come from the germline V gene (reference sequence). This CDR3 contains 13 residues. Trimming shortened V by 6 bases and J by 6 bases, and 10 bases separated the two germline ends. The CDR3 DNA sequence: TGTGCCAGCAACCCGGAGCTTAATTCACCCCTCCACTTT. Protein product: CASNPELNSPLHF.

The chain is built from TRBV29-1 and TRBJ2-7; tentatively, D is TRBD1 or TRBD2 (5 bases each). Trimming took 2 bases from V and 2 from J, leaving 10 bases between them. The CDR3 has 13 residues. Germline CDR1 SQVTM, CDR2 ANQGSEA. CDR3 sequence reads: CSVENEGPYEQYF. CDR3 DNA sequence: TGCAGCGTTGAAAATGAGGGGCCCTACGAGCAGTACTTC.

The chain couples TRBV29-1 to TRBJ1-4; D is possibly TRBD1 (6 bases). The CDR3 is 13 amino acids. Trimming cost V 6 bases and J 5 bases, with 13 bases left between them. Looked up from germline, CDR1 is SQVTM and CDR2 is ANQGSEA. As DNA, the CDR3 is TGCAGCGTCTACACAGGGAACAATGAAAAACTGTTTTTT. Translation gives CSVYTGNNEKLFF. The full variable domain, its missing parts supplied by reference TRBV29-1 and TRBJ1-4, is SAVISQKPSRDICQRGTSLTIQCQVDSQVTMMFWYRQQPGQSLTLIATANQGSEATYESGFVIDKFPISRPNLTFSTLTVSNMSPEDSSIYLCSVYTGNNEKLFFGSGTQLSVL.

The chain combines TRBV6-5 with TRBJ1-1, with D hard to call. The CDR3 totals 14 residues. The V end was cut by 6 bases, the J end by 11 bases, with 22 bases between. Germline CDR1 MNHEY, CDR2 SVGAGI. DNA for the CDR3: TGTGCCAGCAGAATAGACAATACCCCAGGTGGGGCTTTCTTT. Its protein is CASRIDNTPGGAFF.

The chain carries TRBV5-4 and TRBJ2-3; 9 bases fit TRBD2. This CDR3 is built from 16 residues. Germline V gives CDR1 SGHNT, CDR2 YYREEE (reference sequence). J gave up 2 bases and V 0 bases, and 4 bases lay outside the gene matches. The chain's CDR3 is CASSLGLAGLTDTQYF. The CDR3 DNA sequence: TGTGCCAGCAGCTTGGGGCTAGCGGGACTCACAGATACGCAGTATTTT. Drawing the rest from reference TRBV5-4 and TRBJ2-3, the complete variable domain is ETGVTQSPTHLIKTRGQQVTLRCSSQSGHNTVSWYQQALGQGPQFIFQYYREEENGRGNFPPRFSGLQFPNYSSELNVNALELDDSALYLCASSLGLAGLTDTQYFGPGTRLTVL.

The chain employs TRBV5-4 and TRBJ2-3, with D maybe TRBD2 (6 bases). This CDR3 has 13 residues. Trimming pared 6 bases from V and 5 bases from J, leaving 13 bases between. Germline V CDR1 and CDR2: SGHNT, YYREEE (reference sequence). The CDR3 sequence is CASTPRGEDTQYF. The CDR3 DNA sequence: TGTGCCAGCACCCCCCGCGGGGAAGATACGCAGTATTTT.